These 5 T cell receptor beta chains originate from one sample sequenced in a study of glioma-infiltrating T cells after dendritic cell vaccination. The data were produced by immunoSEQ multiplex PCR, yet TCRdb's version contains in-frame clones alone and is incomplete. The data contain about 92,000 clones, about nine tenths of them singletons. Sequencing used blood, obtained before dendritic cell vaccination. These receptors were obtained from a human donor with glioblastoma.

The genes are TRBV30 and TRBJ2-3, with D hard to call. The CDR3 extends over 13 amino acids. With 2 bases removed from V and 1 base from J, the gap between germline ends came to 7 bases. Germline-derived CDR1 and CDR2 are GTSNPN and SVGIG (reference sequence). For the CDR3, the DNA is TGTGCCTGGAGTCTTCTCGGCACAGATACGCAGTATTTT. It codes for CAWSLLGTDTQYF.

V and J are TRBV9 and TRBJ1-2, with 8 nucleotides matching TRBD1. V lost 1 base to trimming and J lost 8 bases; unmatched junction nucleotides: 13. CDR3 length equals 16 residues. The germline CDR1 and CDR2 sequences are SGDLS and YYNGEE. The CDR3 here is CASSVNPYQGAGGYTF. CDR3 nucleotide sequence: TGTGCCAGCAGCGTAAACCCCTACCAGGGGGCGGGGGGCTACACCTTC.

The J gene is TRBJ2-3, the V gene TRBV6-4; TRBD2 agrees at 14 bases. CDR1 is MRHNA and CDR2 is SNTAGT in the germline V gene. The junction had 4 bases not matched to a gene; V was cut back by 4 bases and J by 4 bases. This CDR3 contains 16 residues. The CDR3 loop reads CASSVTSGGVSDTQYF. The CDR3 bases are TGTGCCAGCAGTGTGACTAGCGGGGGGGTGTCAGATACGCAGTATTTT.

The rearrangement uses TRBV5-4 and TRBJ1-1; possibly TRBD1 for D (6 bases). The V end lost 5 bases, the J end lost 5 bases, and 19 bases lay between the germline ends. There are 15 residues in the CDR3. Germline-derived CDR1 and CDR2 are SGHNT and YYREEE (reference sequence). This CDR3 reads CASSHTTGLQTEAFF. The CDR3 coding sequence is TGTGCCAGCAGTCATACAACAGGGTTACAGACTGAAGCTTTCTTT.

This chain connects TRBV5-4 to TRBJ1-1; 7 positions match TRBD1. The J segment lost 3 bases and the V segment lost 4 bases, leaving 12 bases of the junction unmatched. The germline CDR1 and CDR2 sequences are SGHNT and YYREEE (reference sequence). The CDR3 sequence is 16 residues long. The CDR3 here is CASSRAGRGRDTEAFF. In DNA, the CDR3 is TGTGCCAGCAGCCGAGCTGGTAGGGGGCGCGACACTGAAGCTTTCTTT.